This T cell receptor beta chain was sequenced in a study of T-cell memory formation after mild COVID-19. Looking at the study overall: The study found TCR clusters largely donor specific. General study results and limits: Pre-infection memory carried some responding clones, suggesting that cross-reactive memory joined.

Comments on this clonotype: Its antigen is unknown.

Losses at the gene ends were 5 bases for V and 0 bases for J; bases not matched to a gene: 10. The germline CDR1 and CDR2 sequences are SGHAT and FQNNGV. This CDR3 has 17 amino acids. The TCR alpha and TCR beta cDNA libraries, bearing sample barcodes and UMIs, were generated by 5'RACE using constant-segment primers. TCRdb re-derived calls from the 5' RACE reads in MiXCR, one entry per CDR3 protein. The profile shows 50,000 to 70,000 distinct CDR3 sequences, approximately 12% of them singletons. The gene calls are TRBV11-2 and TRBJ1-1; 9 bases are a match to TRBD1. The receptor's source is a man between 18 and 35 years old who had mild COVID-19 (a few samples of this study predate the infection). Cell type and time point are not known. Sequencing was carried out using PBMCs or a T cell subset sorted from them (not recorded which). CDR3 nucleotides: TGTGCCAGCAGCCAATGGGACAGGGTCGCGATGAACACTGAAGCTTTCTTT. Its protein is CASSQWDRVAMNTEAFF. Using reference TRBV11-2 and TRBJ1-1 for the parts outside the CDR3, the full variable domain is EAGVAQSPRYKIIEKRQSVAFWCNPISGHATLYWYQQILGQGPKLLIQFQNNGVVDDSQLPKDRFSAERLKGVDSTLKIQPAKLEDSAVYLCASSQWDRVAMNTEAFFGQGTRLTVV.